This is a list of T cell receptor beta chains from one sample in a study of tumor and adjacent non-tumor tissue in lung cancer. TCRdb itself ran the multiplex PCR reads through MiXCR, one entry per CDR3 protein. The sample shows roughly 81,000 distinct CDR3 sequences, 61% of them seen only once. The sequenced sample consisted of lung tumor tissue. Every receptor here comes from a man aged 70-80 years with non-small cell lung cancer. Each CDR3 is given with its conserved first and last residue. The D gene is left open where the match is weak. Clone size is given for some rows only: seen once, a few or many times, or a class if the clone is expanded.

clone_size	v_call	cdr3_length	j_call	d_call	cdr3_aa	cdr3_nt
NA	TRBV11-2	17	TRBJ2-7	TRBD2	CTSIKTIDLAGSYEQYF	TGTACCAGCATCAAGACAATAGACCTAGCGGGGTCCTACGAGCAGTACTTC
NA	TRBV11-3	15	TRBJ2-1	NA	CASGLDRRTNNEQLF	TGTGCCAGCGGCTTAGATCGGAGAACTAACAATGAGCAGCTCTTC
NA	TRBV28	15	TRBJ2-6	NA	CASSLLTTGANVLTF	TGTGCCAGCAGCCTCCTTACTACTGGAGCCAACGTCCTGACTTTC
NA	TRBV20-1	13	TRBJ2-7	NA	CSAQDTGQYEQYF	TGCAGTGCCCAAGACACGGGTCAGTACGAGCAGTACTTC
NA	TRBV11-2	16	TRBJ1-4	TRBD1	CANTGQGMASCEKLFF	TGTGCCAACACCGGACAGGGGATGGCTTCCTGTGAAAAACTGTTTTTT
NA	TRBV5-1	14	TRBJ2-5	TRBD2	CASSHGRAWETQYF	TGCGCCAGCAGCCACGGGAGGGCCTGGGAGACCCAGTACTTC
NA	TRBV7-2	13	TRBJ2-7	NA	CASSSRWAYEQYF	TGTGCCAGCAGCTCCCGCTGGGCCTACGAGCAGTACTTC
NA	TRBV4-1	16	TRBJ2-1	NA	CASSHEGDTTCNEQFF	TGCGCCAGCAGCCATGAGGGGGATACTACCTGCAATGAGCAGTTCTTC
NA	TRBV4-1	16	TRBJ2-3	NA	CASSGATRISTDTQYF	TGCGCCAGCAGCGGTGCCACAAGGATCAGCACAGATACGCAGTATTTT
few	TRBV19	14	TRBJ2-3	NA	CASSIGHGGDTQYF	TGTGCCAGTAGTATAGGACACGGCGGGGATACGCAGTATTTT
many	TRBV6-2/TRBV6-3	18	TRBJ2-2	NA	CASSYERGASVGAGELFF	TGTGCCAGCAGTTACGAGAGGGGGGCATCCGTGGGGGCCGGGGAGCTGTTTTTT
NA	TRBV11-2	13	TRBJ2-7	NA	CASNLELSATRYF	TGTGCTAGCAACTTAGAATTATCAGCCACTCGGTACTTC
NA	TRBV11-2	13	TRBJ2-7	NA	CASSRSTRTEQYF	TGTGCCAGCAGTCGATCAACGAGGACCGAGCAGTACTTC
NA	TRBV24-1	14	TRBJ2-2	NA	CATDSSVNTGELFF	TGTGCCACCGACTCTAGCGTCAACACCGGGGAGCTGTTTTTT
NA	TRBV29-1	12	TRBJ2-3	NA	CSAAMGTDTQYF	TGCAGCGCTGCCATGGGGACAGATACGCAGTATTTT
few	TRBV20-1	12	TRBJ2-5	TRBD2	CSAPGGAETQYF	TGCAGTGCTCCGGGGGGGGCAGAGACCCAGTACTTC
many	TRBV12-3/TRBV12-4	13	TRBJ2-4	NA	CASSLTSKNIQYF	TGTGCCAGCAGTTTAACGTCCAAAAACATTCAGTACTTC
NA	TRBV5-1	15	TRBJ1-6	NA	CASGLADSENSPLHF	TGCGCCAGCGGCTTGGCGGACAGTGAGAATTCACCCCTCCACTTT
many	TRBV29-1	12	TRBJ2-7	NA	CSVRVAAYEQYF	TGCAGCGTCAGGGTGGCGGCCTACGAGCAGTACTTC
many	TRBV4-2	17	TRBJ1-6	TRBD1	CASSQLTGASYNSPLHF	TGTGCCAGCAGCCAGCTGACAGGGGCATCCTATAATTCACCCCTCCACTTT
many	TRBV29-1	13	TRBJ1-1	TRBD1	CSVFNRGWTEAFF	TGCAGCGTTTTTAACAGGGGTTGGACTGAAGCTTTCTTT
NA	TRBV11-2	14	TRBJ2-1	TRBD2	CASSYNGGIGEQFF	TGTGCCAGCAGCTATAACGGGGGGATAGGTGAGCAGTTCTTC
few	TRBV29-1	12	TRBJ1-5	NA	CSAGAGGQPQHF	TGCAGCGCTGGAGCGGGTGGACAGCCCCAGCATTTT
NA	TRBV20-1	13	TRBJ2-7	NA	CTARPLLSYEQYF	TGCACTGCTAGACCACTTCTCTCCTACGAGCAGTATTTC
few	TRBV20-1	12	TRBJ2-1	NA	CSASPGPNEQFF	TGCAGTGCTAGCCCGGGGCCTAATGAGCAGTTCTTC
medium-sized	TRBV11-2	16	TRBJ2-5	TRBD1	CASSLGWDSPQETQYF	TGTGCCAGCAGCTTAGGATGGGACAGCCCTCAAGAGACCCAGTACTTC
NA	TRBV10-3	13	TRBJ1-6	NA	CAIRSVMNLPLHF	TGTGCCATCAGGTCAGTCATGAATTTACCCCTCCACTTT
NA	TRBV28	14	TRBJ2-7	NA	CASSFERRAYEQYF	TGTGCCAGCAGCTTCGAGAGGCGGGCCTACGAGCAGTACTTC
NA	TRBV28	15	TRBJ1-5	NA	CTSSYRVRGDQPQHF	TGTACCAGCAGTTACAGGGTTCGGGGGGATCAGCCCCAGCATTTT
NA	TRBV5-4	14	TRBJ1-2	TRBD1	CTSSLGTGVYDYTF	TGTACCAGCAGCTTGGGGACAGGGGTGTATGACTACACCTTC
NA	TRBV4-2	13	TRBJ2-1	NA	CASSGNGGYEQFF	TGTGCCAGCAGCGGAAATGGTGGCTATGAGCAGTTCTTC
many	TRBV28	14	TRBJ2-7	NA	CASSVTGTSYEQYF	TGTGCCAGCAGTGTGACAGGAACCTCCTACGAGCAGTACTTC
few	TRBV29-1	14	TRBJ1-1	TRBD1	CSASVGGGVTEAFF	TGCAGCGCCAGTGTCGGAGGGGGCGTCACTGAAGCTTTCTTT
NA	TRBV4-2	17	TRBJ2-3	NA	CASSHRDGGASTDTQYF	TGTGCCAGCAGCCACCGAGACGGGGGTGCTAGCACAGATACGCAATATTTT
many	TRBV28	13	TRBJ2-7	NA	CASSSQGRYEQYF	TGTGCCAGCAGTTCCCAAGGACGGTACGAGCAGTACTTC
NA	TRBV6-6	14	TRBJ2-7	NA	CASEDCRGPHEQYF	TGTGCCAGCGAGGACTGTCGAGGGCCCCACGAGCAGTACTTC